One sample yielded the 27 T cell receptor beta chains listed below, sequenced in a study of T-cell reconstitution after alpha-beta-depleted transplantation in children. Unique molecular identifiers were incorporated during preparation of the TCRbeta library. Using its own MiXCR run on the PCR reads, TCRdb lists one record per CDR3 protein. The data hold hundreds of thousands of distinct CDR3 sequences, with 9.5% to 13% observed a single time. Here the sequenced sample was peripheral blood, taken 180 days after TCRalphabeta/CD19-depleted stem cell transplant. The receptors stem from a male patient aged 2-9 years who had a stem cell transplant for chronic granulomatous disease, so the T cells may come from the graft donor.

The CDR3 here is CASVPGTSFADTQYF. In DNA form, the CDR3 reads TGTGCCAGCGTGCCCGGGACTAGCTTTGCAGATACGCAGTATTTT. V gene TRBV28 combines with J gene TRBJ2-3; TRBD2 agrees at 9 bases. CDR1 and CDR2 from the germline V gene are MDHEN and SYDVKM. The CDR3 extends over 15 amino acids. The V gene end was trimmed by 8 bases and the J gene end by 4 bases; junction bases not matched to a gene: 10.

The sample holds many counts of this clonotype. The gene calls are TRBV6-2 or TRBV6-3 and TRBJ1-2; 9 nucleotides agree with TRBD1. The CDR3 sequence is 14 residues long. V lost 8 bases, J lost 4 bases, and 8 bases stayed unmatched. CDR1 is MNHEY and CDR2 is SVGEGT in the germline V gene. This CDR3 is CASGPLDRGYGYTF. In nucleotides, the CDR3 is TGTGCCAGCGGGCCACTGGACAGGGGCTATGGCTACACCTTC.

This clonotype was picked up many times. The chain has TRBV28 and TRBJ2-7; D is unresolved. This CDR3 is 15 amino acids long. V lost 5 bases and J lost 5, with 19 bases in between. Per the germline V gene, CDR1 is MDHEN and CDR2 is SYDVKM. The CDR3 loop reads CASSPPGATIDEQYF. In nucleotides, the CDR3 is TGTGCCAGCAGTCCGCCGGGCGCGACCATAGACGAGCAGTACTTC.

This clonotype was counted ten times or more. The chain couples TRBV5-1 to TRBJ2-1; a possible D gene is TRBD1 (7 bases). Germline assignment: CDR1 SGHRS and CDR2 YFSETQ. The length of the CDR3 is 15 residues. Trimming cost V 3 bases and J 6 bases, with 16 bases left between them. The CDR3 DNA sequence: TGCGCCAGCAGCTCGGAGGGACAGTCGGGCAATGAGCAGTTCTTC. Its translation: CASSSEGQSGNEQFF.

Worth noting for this clonotype: This may be a read error: a much more frequent sequence differs by one nucleotide. The chain uses TRBV5-5 and TRBJ2-2; no clear D. Germline V gives CDR1 SGHKS, CDR2 YYEKEE (reference sequence). The V end was cut by 2 bases, the J end by 7 bases, with 12 bases between. The length of the CDR3 is 14 residues. Here the CDR3 reads CASSFELHIGELFF. CDR3 DNA: TGTGCCAGCAGCTTCGAACTTCACATCGGGGAGCTGTTTTTT. The variable domain in full, with the rest retrieved from reference TRBV5-5 and TRBJ2-2, is DAGVTQSPTHLIKTRGQQVTLRCSPISGHKSVSWYQQVLGQGPQFIFQYYEKEERGRGNFPDRFSARQFPNYSSELNVNALLLGDSALYLCASSFELHIGELFFGEGSRLTVL.

This clonotype was counted ten times or more. The V call is TRBV3-1, the J call TRBJ2-1; the D call may be TRBD1 or TRBD2 (6 bases each). Germline-derived CDR1 and CDR2 are LGHDT and YNNKEL (reference sequence). This CDR3 is 15 amino acids long. With 1 base removed from V and 6 bases from J, the gap between germline ends came to 13 bases. The CDR3 loop reads CASSQVGASVNEQFF. The DNA of the CDR3 is TGTGCCAGCAGCCAAGTGGGGGCTAGCGTCAATGAGCAGTTCTTC.

The V and J genes are TRBV6-1 and TRBJ2-3; unclear D gene. Germline V CDR1 and CDR2: MNHNS, SASEGT. The V end was cut by 7 bases, the J end by 6 bases, with 17 bases between. The CDR3 runs 14 residues. CDR3 nucleotides: TGTGCCAGCATCCTTGACGGCCTCGGGGATACGCAGTATTTT. The encoded protein is CASILDGLGDTQYF.

This clonotype was observed many times. The V call is TRBV21-1, the J call TRBJ2-7; the table's D gene call, TRBD2, was not cross checked with the DNA. TRBV21-1 is an annotated pseudogene. The CDR3 loop spans 13 amino acids. This CDR3 is CASSKGGSYEQYF. In DNA, the CDR3 is TGTGCCAGCAGCAAGGGCGGGAGCTACGAGCAGTACTTC.

This clonotype appeared many times. This chain connects TRBV12-3 or TRBV12-4 to TRBJ1-5, with 7 bases fitting TRBD1. CDR3 length equals 13 residues. The J segment lost 6 bases and the V segment lost 3 bases, leaving 2 bases of the junction unmatched. CDR3 bases: TGTGCCAGCAGTTTCAGGGGGGTTCAGCCCCAGCATTTT. It encodes CASSFRGVQPQHF.

This clonotype was seen more than once but under ten times. This chain uses TRBV20-1 with TRBJ2-1, with TRBD2 matching 7 bases. The trim removed 2 bases at V and 0 bases at J, leaving 13 bases unmatched. This CDR3 is built from 18 residues. In germline, CDR1 is DFQATT, CDR2 SNEGSKA (reference sequence). CDR3 bases: TGCAGTGCTAGAACCAGACTAGCCAGCTCTACCTCCTACAATGAGCAGTTCTTC. Translating gives CSARTRLASSTSYNEQFF.

In this sample, this clonotype turned up many times. V is TRBV5-1 and J is TRBJ2-1; D unclear. The V end lost 10 bases, the J end lost 0 bases, and 11 bases lay between the germline ends. The CDR3 loop spans 13 amino acids. Germline V gives CDR1 SGHRS, CDR2 YFSETQ. CDR3 residues: CAGRQSSYNEQFF. The CDR3 nucleotides read TGCGCCGGTAGACAAAGCTCCTACAATGAGCAGTTCTTC.

The genes are TRBV19 and TRBJ2-2, with 8 bases lining up with TRBD1. Germline values: CDR1 LNHDA, CDR2 SQIVND (reference sequence). The trim removed 4 bases at V and 5 bases at J, leaving 6 bases unmatched. The CDR3 has 15 residues. The CDR3 DNA sequence: TGTGCCAGTAGTAACCAGGGGGCGCGGACCGGGGAGCTGTTTTTT. It encodes CASSNQGARTGELFF.

This clonotype was seen repeatedly, ten times or more. The genes are TRBV12-3 or TRBV12-4 and TRBJ2-7; D gene ambiguous. The V and J ends lost 1 base and 4 bases respectively, with 11 bases between them. The CDR3 length is 14 residues. The CDR3 reads CASSLETMSYEQYF. The CDR3 DNA follows: TGTGCCAGCAGTTTAGAAACTATGAGTTACGAGCAGTACTTC.

This clonotype was observed many times. This chain uses TRBV7-6 with TRBJ2-7, with 7 bases identical to TRBD1. The CDR3 has 16 amino acids. The V segment lost 2 bases and the J segment 4 bases; nucleotides outside the gene matches: 11. The germline V gene encodes CDR1 SGHVS and CDR2 FNYEAQ. The CDR3 loop is CASSLLSGQGEYEQYF. The CDR3 nucleotides are TGTGCCAGCAGCTTATTAAGCGGCCAGGGGGAATACGAGCAGTACTTC.

This clonotype was counted ten times or more. The chain links TRBV7-9 to TRBJ1-2; 7 bases are shared with TRBD1. Germline V lookup: CDR1 SEHNR, CDR2 FQNEAQ (reference sequence). V was clipped by 4 bases and J by 4 bases; unmatched bases: 6. The CDR3 sequence is 14 residues long. CDR3: CASSSPGQIYGYTF. CDR3 nucleotide sequence: TGTGCCAGCAGCTCACCGGGACAGATCTATGGCTACACCTTC.

This clonotype was seen repeatedly, ten times or more. The J gene is TRBJ2-7, the V gene TRBV12-3 or TRBV12-4; 7 positions agree with TRBD2. The ends lost 8 bases at V and 2 bases at J; junction bases unmatched: 6. This CDR3 comprises 13 residues. CDR3 DNA: TGTGCCAGCGGAAGGACTAGTGCCTACGAGCAGTACTTC. Protein sequence: CASGRTSAYEQYF.

Many counts were recorded for this clonotype. This chain joins TRBV6-6 and TRBJ2-7; tentatively, D is TRBD2 (5 bases). Germline V gives CDR1 MNHNY, CDR2 SVGAGI (reference sequence). V was shortened by 4 bases and J by 3 bases, with 10 bases between the two germline ends. The CDR3 is 13 residues long. For the CDR3, the DNA is TGTGCCAGCAGTTTCTCCGGGGACTACGAGCAGTACTTC. It encodes CASSFSGDYEQYF.

This clonotype has at least ten counts. J is TRBJ2-5 and V is TRBV4-1, with unresolved D. The CDR3 is made up of 15 amino acids. CDR1 is MGHRA, CDR2 YSYEKL, per germline. With 4 bases removed from V and 2 bases from J, the gap between germline ends came to 14 bases. CDR3 sequence reads: CASSPLAEPQETQYF. CDR3 bases: TGCGCCAGCAGCCCGCTCGCTGAACCGCAAGAGACCCAGTACTTC.

A note on this clonotype: The junction shows a germline mismatch at one end, possibly a read error. The chain employs TRBV5-4 and TRBJ2-2, with D possibly being TRBD2 (5 bases). The CDR3 covers 16 residues. The germline gives CDR1 SGHNT, CDR2 YYREEE (reference sequence). The CDR3 sequence is CGSSLDSWAGTGELFF. CDR3 nucleotide sequence: TGTGGCAGCAGCTTGGATAGTTGGGCGGGCACCGGGGAGCTGTTTTTT.

At least ten counts were recorded for this clonotype. The J gene is TRBJ2-5, the V gene TRBV7-2, with TRBD2 matching 14 bases. In germline, CDR1 is SGHTA, CDR2 FQGNSA. V trimming: 2 bases; J trimming: 1 base; junction bases outside the gene matches: 3. The CDR3 loop spans 17 amino acids. The CDR3: CASSLRLAGGIQETQYF. The CDR3 nucleotides read TGTGCCAGCAGCTTAAGACTAGCGGGGGGGATCCAAGAGACCCAGTACTTC.

For this clonotype: A much larger clone differs from this one at a single base, so this may be a read error. The chain links TRBV10-3 to TRBJ1-2; unclear D gene. Trimming took 4 bases from V and 4 from J, leaving 7 bases between them. The V gene's germline CDR1 is ENHRY and CDR2 SYGVKD. The CDR3 loop spans 12 amino acids. CDR3 in DNA: TGTGCCATCAGTGTCCTTATCTATGGCTACACCTTC. Amino acid sequence: CAISVLIYGYTF.

This clonotype was seen repeatedly, ten times or more. The rearrangement uses TRBV28 and TRBJ1-5; D unresolved. V dropped 7 bases and J dropped 5 bases, with 9 bases sitting between them. This CDR3 has 12 residues. Germline CDR1 and CDR2: MDHEN and SYDVKM. The CDR3 loop reads CASTHNDQPQHF. CDR3 nucleotides: TGTGCCAGCACCCATAATGATCAGCCCCAGCATTTT.

The table lists this clonotype with many counts. The rearrangement uses TRBV20-1 and TRBJ2-7; weak D call: TRBD2 (5 bases). Germline V gene sequence: CDR1 DFQATT, CDR2 SNEGSKA (reference sequence). Trimming stripped 2 bases from V and 1 base from J, with 15 bases between. The CDR3 contains 15 residues. The CDR3 is CSARTTSPTSYEQYF. Written as DNA, the CDR3 is TGCAGTGCTAGAACAACTAGTCCCACTTCCTACGAGCAGTACTTC.

This clonotype was found many times. This chain links TRBV7-8 with TRBJ2-5; D might be TRBD1 or TRBD2, each matching 5 bases. CDR3 length: 14 amino acids. Germline CDR1 and CDR2: SGHVS and FQNEAQ. Trimming took off 2 bases at V and 5 bases at J, with 12 bases between the two ends. This CDR3 is CASSLRDLKETQYF. CDR3 nucleotide sequence: TGTGCCAGCAGCTTACGGGACCTTAAGGAGACCCAGTACTTC.

This clonotype was seen repeatedly, ten times or more. The chain employs TRBV20-1 and TRBJ2-7; 9 bases align to TRBD2. The CDR3 is made up of 11 amino acids. Looked up from germline, CDR1 is DFQATT and CDR2 is SNEGSKA (reference sequence). The CDR3 nucleotides are TGCTCTAAGCGGGGGGTCTACGAGCAGTACTTC. This translates into CSKRGVYEQYF.

This clonotype was counted at least ten times. V usage is TRBV7-8 and J usage is TRBJ2-1; D assignment may be TRBD1 or TRBD2 (5 bases each). Deletions cut 3 bases from V and 2 bases from J, with 17 bases between. From germline, CDR1 is SGHVS and CDR2 FQNEAQ. The CDR3 has 17 residues. The CDR3 region has the DNA TGTGCCAGCAGCTTCGGTTTCGGGACGCCAGCCTACAATGAGCAGTTCTTC. This encodes CASSFGFGTPAYNEQFF.

This clonotype was observed many times. In nucleotides, the CDR3 is TGTGCCAGCAGTTGGGGTAGCGGGATCAGCTCCTACGAGCAGTACTTC. As protein: CASSWGSGISSYEQYF. The chain combines TRBV12-3 or TRBV12-4 with TRBJ2-7, with TRBD2 identical over 8 bases. Losses at the gene ends were 4 bases for V and 0 bases for J; bases not matched to a gene: 8. The CDR3 consists of 16 residues.